This T cell receptor beta chain derives from a study of Graves' ophthalmopathy and Graves' hyperthyroidism. The V and J ends lost 3 bases and 9 bases respectively, with 14 bases between them. The CDR3 runs 12 residues. Germline V gene lookup returns CDR1 SQVTM and CDR2 ANQGSEA. No donor had other autoimmune disease, uncontrolled infection, pregnancy or lactation. Each diagnosis was determined on the basis of clinical symptoms, serum thyroxine, TRAb, thyroid ultrasound and orbital computed tomography. Comment on this clonotype: The antigen is undetermined.

Study results and limitations: Blood shared most expanded thyroid clonotypes above 0.001 frequency.

RNA transcripts were the source from which TCR beta CDR3 regions were amplified. First-round RT-PCR employed HTBI primers, with a second-round multiplex PCR after it. TCRdb analysed the multiplex PCR reads with MiXCR anew, one entry per CDR3 protein. The table has about 600,000 distinct CDR3 sequences, 35% to 45% seen once. The sequence was collected from an adult man with Graves' hyperthyroidism. Sequencing was performed on peripheral blood or thyroid tissue (not recorded which). This chain links TRBV29-1 with TRBJ1-2, with a weak D call TRBD1 (6 bases). The chain's CDR3 is CSVEGSRGSYTF. For the CDR3, the DNA is TGCAGCGTTGAGGGTTCGAGGGGGAGCTACACCTTC.